A single sample gave rise to the 24 T cell receptor beta chains below, sequenced in a study of blood T cell repertoires in COVID-19. TCRdb's copy holds only in-frame clones and misses some; the assay was immunoSEQ multiplex PCR. The sample includes hundreds of thousands of clones, around nine tenths of them seen just once. Sequenced: peripheral blood. The receptor set was obtained from a man younger than 35 with active or convalescent COVID-19.

The chain joins TRBV6-2 or TRBV6-3 to TRBJ2-1; 7 nucleotides align to TRBD1. The CDR3 is 17 amino acids. Unmatched junction bases numbered 13, after V lost 4 bases and J lost 4 bases. Germline V gives CDR1 MNHEY, CDR2 SVGEGT. The CDR3 coding sequence is TGTGCCAGCAGTTCCCGCCGAGGGGGCTCCTCTTACAATGAGCAGTTCTTC. It encodes CASSSRRGGSSYNEQFF.

The rearrangement joins TRBV19 to TRBJ1-4; D ambiguous. Trimming pared 6 bases from V and 0 bases from J, leaving 5 bases between. The CDR3 loop spans 13 amino acids. CDR1 is LNHDA and CDR2 is SQIVND in the germline V gene (reference sequence). The CDR3, as DNA: TGTGCCAGTAGGCAGTCAACTAATGAAAAACTGTTTTTT. Encoded protein: CASRQSTNEKLFF.

This clone appeared a few times. The chain combines TRBV7-6 with TRBJ1-5, with 12 bases identical to TRBD1. CDR1 SGHVS and CDR2 FNYEAQ come from the germline V gene. J gave up 7 bases and V 0 bases, and 1 base lay outside the gene matches. The CDR3 consists of 15 residues. The CDR3 is CASSLAGTGGQPQHF. The CDR3 coding sequence is TGTGCCAGCAGCTTAGCTGGGACAGGGGGCCAGCCCCAGCATTTT.

CDR3 sequence (DNA): TGTGCCAGCAGCTGGGTTCAGGGGAATGAGCAGTTCTTC. This codes for CASSWVQGNEQFF. The chain links TRBV5-8 to TRBJ2-1, with a weak D call TRBD1 (6 bases). The CDR3 runs 13 residues. Per germline, CDR1 SGHTS and CDR2 YDEGEE. V lost 3 bases and J 7 bases, leaving 11 bases between the germline ends. The whole variable domain, remainder taken from reference TRBV5-8 and TRBJ2-1, is EAGVTQSPTHLIKTRGQQATLRCSPISGHTSVYWYQQALGLGLQFLLWYDEGEERNRGNFPPRFSGRQFPNYSSELNVNALELEDSALYLCASSWVQGNEQFFGPGTRLTVL.

The chain couples TRBV7-8 to TRBJ2-1; 7 bases fit TRBD2. Trimming took 1 base from V and 9 from J; bases not matched to a gene: 21. The CDR3 extends over 19 amino acids. Germline loops: CDR1 SGHVS, CDR2 FQNEAQ. Written as DNA, the CDR3 is TGTGCCAGCAGCTTAGTCTTCGGTGGTCGCGGGAGTAAGCAGGGTGAGCAGTTCTTC. This encodes CASSLVFGGRGSKQGEQFF.

The chain joins TRBV7-9 to TRBJ1-1; weak D call: TRBD1 (5 bases). From germline, CDR1 is SEHNR and CDR2 FQNEAQ (reference sequence). The CDR3 runs to 13 residues. Between the trimmed V and J ends, which lost 0 bases and 6 bases, there was a span of 8 bases. This chain's CDR3 is CASSLAQTAEAFF. For the CDR3, the DNA is TGTGCCAGCAGCTTAGCCCAGACAGCTGAAGCTTTCTTT.

This chain joins TRBV11-3 and TRBJ2-3; 11 bases are shared with TRBD2. The CDR3 length is 15 residues. CDR1 is SGHNT, CDR2 YENEEA, per germline. V was pared by 1 base and J by 3 bases, with 0 bases of the junction left unmatched. The CDR3 protein is CASSLASGGTDTQYF. The CDR3 DNA reads TGTGCCAGCAGCTTAGCTAGCGGGGGGACAGATACGCAGTATTTT. Full variable domain (rest looked up from reference TRBV11-3 and TRBJ2-3): EAGVVQSPRYKIIEKKQPVAFWCNPISGHNTLYWYLQNLGQGPELLIRYENEEAVDDSQLPKDRFSAERLKGVDSTLKIQPAELGDSAVYLCASSLASGGTDTQYFGPGTRLTVL.

The rearrangement uses TRBV7-3 and TRBJ1-1; 7 bases are a match to TRBD1. Germline V gene sequence: CDR1 SGHTA, CDR2 FQGTGA. The CDR3 has 15 amino acids. V lost 0 bases to trimming and J lost 2 bases; unmatched junction nucleotides: 3. The CDR3 nucleotides are TGTGCCAGCAGCTTAACCGGGACAGCCAACACTGAAGCTTTCTTT. Its protein is CASSLTGTANTEAFF.

The V and J genes are TRBV29-1 and TRBJ1-2; D is uncertain. Germline V gene data show CDR1 as SQVTM and CDR2 as ANQGSEA. The ends were cut back, 3 bases at V and 4 bases at J, with 9 bases in the middle. The CDR3 has 12 residues. Here the CDR3 DNA reads TGCAGCGTTGATCCAGGCACCTATGGCTACACCTTC. Translated: CSVDPGTYGYTF.

V usage is TRBV7-2 and J usage is TRBJ1-1; tentatively, D is TRBD1 (6 bases). V was cut by 6 bases and J by 4 bases, with 12 bases left in between. CDR3 length: 13 residues. CDR1 and CDR2 (germline): SGHTA, FQGNSA. The CDR3 is CASSPYRVTEAFF. As DNA, the CDR3 is TGTGCCAGCAGTCCCTACAGGGTCACTGAAGCTTTCTTT.

The V gene is TRBV19, the J gene TRBJ2-1, with D possibly TRBD2 on 6 matching bases. CDR1 and CDR2 (germline): LNHDA, SQIVND (reference sequence). The CDR3 runs to 19 residues. V was clipped by 7 bases and J by 3 bases, with 28 bases between them. The CDR3 DNA reads as TGTGCCAGTACTTGGGCGTCGGGGGAACGGGGCTATGGCTACAATGAGCAGTTCTTC. Encoded protein: CASTWASGERGYGYNEQFF.

The V and J genes are TRBV2 and TRBJ1-1, with D possibly being TRBD1 (5 bases). Trimming cost V 9 bases and J 5 bases, with 13 bases left between them. The CDR3 totals 12 residues. The V gene's germline CDR1 is SNHLY and CDR2 FYNNEI. The CDR3 sequence: CASARGSTEAFF. In DNA form, the CDR3 reads TGTGCCAGTGCGCGGGGGAGTACTGAAGCTTTCTTT.

The chain combines TRBV7-2 with TRBJ2-7; D is uncertain. Germline V gene data show CDR1 as SGHTA and CDR2 as FQGNSA. V was shortened by 2 bases and J by 1 base, with 9 bases between the two germline ends. This CDR3 has 14 amino acids. The CDR3 loop is CASSLMGRSYEQYF. CDR3 sequence (DNA): TGTGCCAGCAGCTTAATGGGCAGGTCCTACGAGCAGTACTTC.

V usage is TRBV11-2 and J usage is TRBJ1-2, with TRBD1 as a possible D gene (6 bases). The CDR3 totals 14 residues. Germline loops: CDR1 SGHAT, CDR2 FQNNGV. Trimming shortened V by 1 base and J by 5 bases, and 11 bases separated the two germline ends. The CDR3 DNA sequence: TGTGCCAGCAGCTTAGTCAGGGGTAGTTATGGCTACACCTTC. This translates into CASSLVRGSYGYTF.

The V gene is TRBV7-2, the J gene TRBJ2-7, with TRBD2 identical over 11 bases. V lost 7 bases to trimming and J lost 6 bases; unmatched junction nucleotides: 11. Germline assignment: CDR1 SGHTA and CDR2 FQGNSA. The CDR3 runs 15 residues. CDR3 DNA: TGTGCCAGCATCCCCATAGCGGGAGGGATCCCCGAGCAGTACTTC. Its protein product is CASIPIAGGIPEQYF.

This rearrangement joins TRBV2 to TRBJ2-2, with D maybe TRBD1 (6 bases). V lost 4 bases to trimming and J lost 0 bases, with 12 bases between them. The CDR3 loop spans 16 amino acids. The germline V gene has CDR1 SNHLY and CDR2 FYNNEI. Here the CDR3 reads CASSGQVLANTGELFF. The CDR3 DNA reads as TGTGCCAGCAGTGGACAGGTTTTGGCGAACACCGGGGAGCTGTTTTTT.

V and J are TRBV6-6 and TRBJ2-2; D not resolved. V was shortened by 2 bases and J by 4 bases, with 8 bases between the two germline ends. There are 14 residues in the CDR3. Germline V gene lookup returns CDR1 MNHNY and CDR2 SVGAGI (reference sequence). The CDR3 coding sequence is TGTGCCAGCAGTTACGATCGGTCCACCGGGGAGCTGTTTTTT. Translation: CASSYDRSTGELFF.

This chain joins TRBV5-1 and TRBJ2-1, with D perhaps TRBD1 (5 bases). CDR3 length: 15 residues. Trimming took 3 bases from V and 5 from J, leaving 15 bases between them. Looked up from germline, CDR1 is SGHRS and CDR2 is YFSETQ. CDR3 bases: TGCGCCAGCAGCTGGGGCCTCGGAACTAACAATGAGCAGTTCTTC. Protein product: CASSWGLGTNNEQFF.

The chain carries TRBV3-1 (or the pseudogene TRBV3-2) and TRBJ1-1; D remains unclear. Germline V CDR1 and CDR2: LGHDT, YNNKEL (reference sequence). There are 15 residues in the CDR3. Trimming took off 4 bases at V and 1 base at J, with 13 bases between the two ends. The CDR3 coding sequence is TGTGCCAGCAGCCTTGGTGGTCGGGAGAACACTGAAGCTTTCTTT. Translation gives CASSLGGRENTEAFF.

In its sample, this clone was seen once. The gene calls are TRBV5-8 and TRBJ2-5; D is ambiguous. Per the germline V gene, CDR1 is SGHTS and CDR2 is YDEGEE. V lost 1 base and J lost 1, with 11 bases in between. The CDR3 has 15 residues. The CDR3 DNA is TGTGCCAGCAGCTTGTTTTTGCGGAGCCAAGAGACCCAGTACTTC. Translation: CASSLFLRSQETQYF.

The J gene is TRBJ2-1, the V gene TRBV27; 7 nucleotides match TRBD2. CDR3 length equals 14 residues. In germline, CDR1 is MNHEY, CDR2 SMNVEV (reference sequence). V gave up 9 bases and J gave up 9 bases; unmatched junction bases: 14. The DNA for the CDR3 is TGTGCCAGTACTCGGGGCGGGGGTTCCGGTGAGCAGTTCTTC. Translation gives CASTRGGGSGEQFF.

In its sample, this clone was seen once. The gene calls are TRBV29-1 and TRBJ2-3; tentative D call: TRBD2 (6 bases). Germline V lookup: CDR1 SQVTM, CDR2 ANQGSEA. The CDR3 length is 15 residues. Trimming took 3 bases from V and 4 from J, leaving 17 bases between them. The CDR3 sequence: CSVDTLGGSSDTQYF. The CDR3 coding sequence is TGCAGCGTTGACACGTTGGGGGGATCTTCAGATACGCAGTATTTT.

This chain uses TRBV2 with TRBJ2-1, with 7 bases that match TRBD1. CDR3 size: 16 residues. V dropped 5 bases and J dropped 5; count of bases not matched to a gene: 12. CDR1 and CDR2 (germline): SNHLY, FYNNEI. Here the CDR3 DNA reads TGTGCCAGCAGTCGAGATGCCGGGACAGCTAACAATGAGCAGTTCTTC. This translates into CASSRDAGTANNEQFF.

This chain uses TRBV18 with TRBJ2-3; D may be TRBD1 (5 bases). The CDR3 covers 16 residues. Looked up from germline, CDR1 is KGHSH and CDR2 is LQKENI. The ends were cut back, 3 bases at V and 6 bases at J, with 19 bases in the middle. In nucleotides, the CDR3 is TGTGCCAGCTCACCCCCACAGGCTAGTAACCGGGATACGCAGTATTTT. Its protein is CASSPPQASNRDTQYF.